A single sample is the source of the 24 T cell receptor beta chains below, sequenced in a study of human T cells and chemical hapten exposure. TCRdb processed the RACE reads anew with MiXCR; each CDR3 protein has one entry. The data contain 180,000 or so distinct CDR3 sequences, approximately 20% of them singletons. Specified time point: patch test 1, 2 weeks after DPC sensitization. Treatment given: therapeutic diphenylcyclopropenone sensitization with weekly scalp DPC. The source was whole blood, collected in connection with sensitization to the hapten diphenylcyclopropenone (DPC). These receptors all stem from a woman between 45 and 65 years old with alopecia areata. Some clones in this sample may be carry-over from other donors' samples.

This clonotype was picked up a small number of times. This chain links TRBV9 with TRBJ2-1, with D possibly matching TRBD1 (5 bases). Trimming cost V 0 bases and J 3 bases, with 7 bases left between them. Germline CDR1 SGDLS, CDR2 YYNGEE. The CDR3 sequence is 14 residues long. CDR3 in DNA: TGTGCCAGCAGCGTAGGGGGCAACTACAATGAGCAGTTCTTC. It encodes CASSVGGNYNEQFF.

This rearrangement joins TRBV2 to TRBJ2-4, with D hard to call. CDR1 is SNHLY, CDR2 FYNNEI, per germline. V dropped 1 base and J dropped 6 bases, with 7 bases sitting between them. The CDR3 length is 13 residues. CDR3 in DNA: TGTGCCAGCAGTGAAGGGAGTAGAAACATTCAGTACTTC. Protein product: CASSEGSRNIQYF.

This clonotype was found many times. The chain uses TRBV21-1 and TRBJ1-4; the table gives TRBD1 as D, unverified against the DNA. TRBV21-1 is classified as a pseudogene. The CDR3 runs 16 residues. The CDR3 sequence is CASSFHRQAANEKLFF. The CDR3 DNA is TGTGCCAGCAGCTTCCACAGACAGGCAGCTAATGAAAAACTGTTTTTT.

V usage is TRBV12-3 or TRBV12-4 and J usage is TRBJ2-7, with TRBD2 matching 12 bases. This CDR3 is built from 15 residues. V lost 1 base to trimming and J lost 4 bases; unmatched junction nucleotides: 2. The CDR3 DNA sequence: TGTGCCAGCAGTTTAGGGACTAGCGGGAAGTACGAGCAGTACTTC. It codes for CASSLGTSGKYEQYF.

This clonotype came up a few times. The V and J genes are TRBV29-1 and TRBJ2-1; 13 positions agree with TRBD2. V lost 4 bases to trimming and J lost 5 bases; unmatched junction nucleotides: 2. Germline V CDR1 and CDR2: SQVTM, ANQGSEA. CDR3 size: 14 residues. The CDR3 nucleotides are TGCAGCGTTGGGACTAGCGGGAGCCACAATGAGCAGTTCTTC. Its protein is CSVGTSGSHNEQFF.

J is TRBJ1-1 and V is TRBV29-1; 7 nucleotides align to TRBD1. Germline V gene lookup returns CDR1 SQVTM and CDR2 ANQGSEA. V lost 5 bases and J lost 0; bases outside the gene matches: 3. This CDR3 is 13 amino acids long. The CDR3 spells CSVSGTVNTEAFF. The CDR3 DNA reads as TGCAGCGTTTCCGGGACAGTGAACACTGAAGCTTTCTTT.

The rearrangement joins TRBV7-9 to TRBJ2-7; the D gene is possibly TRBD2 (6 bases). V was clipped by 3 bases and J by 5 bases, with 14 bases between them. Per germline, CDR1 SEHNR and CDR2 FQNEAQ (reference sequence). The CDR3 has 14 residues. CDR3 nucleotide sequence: TGTGCCAGCAGCTTGACTAGGGAATATGACGAGCAGTACTTC. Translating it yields CASSLTREYDEQYF.

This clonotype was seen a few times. CDR3 sequence (DNA): TGCGCCAGCAGTCTCTTCGGGACAGGGGTGATGGGCACTGAAGCTTTCTTT. Protein product: CASSLFGTGVMGTEAFF. The chain carries TRBV10-2 and TRBJ1-1, with 10 bases aligning to TRBD1. The ends lost 5 bases at V and 4 bases at J; junction bases unmatched: 13. Germline values: CDR1 WSHSY, CDR2 SAAADI. There are 17 residues in the CDR3.

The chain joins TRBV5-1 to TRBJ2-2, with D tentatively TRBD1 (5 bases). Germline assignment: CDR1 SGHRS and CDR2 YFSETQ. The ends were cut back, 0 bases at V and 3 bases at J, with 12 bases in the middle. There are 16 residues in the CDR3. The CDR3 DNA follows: TGCGCCAGCAGCTTGGACCCAGACAGACACACCGGGGAGCTGTTTTTT. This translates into CASSLDPDRHTGELFF.

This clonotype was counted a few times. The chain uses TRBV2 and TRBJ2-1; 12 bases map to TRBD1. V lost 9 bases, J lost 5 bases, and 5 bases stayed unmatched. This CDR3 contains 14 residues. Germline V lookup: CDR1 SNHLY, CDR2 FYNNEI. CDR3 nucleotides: TGTGCCAGACTGGGACAGGGGGCTAACAATGAGCAGTTCTTC. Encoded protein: CARLGQGANNEQFF.

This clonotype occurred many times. The CDR3 nucleotides are TGTGCCAGCAGTTCCTACAGGGGGCGCCGGGAAAAACTGTTTTTT. Its protein is CASSSYRGRREKLFF. V is TRBV28 and J is TRBJ1-4, with TRBD1 matching over 9 bases. The ends lost 4 bases at V and 8 bases at J; junction bases unmatched: 8. Germline CDR1 MDHEN, CDR2 SYDVKM. The CDR3 is 15 residues long.

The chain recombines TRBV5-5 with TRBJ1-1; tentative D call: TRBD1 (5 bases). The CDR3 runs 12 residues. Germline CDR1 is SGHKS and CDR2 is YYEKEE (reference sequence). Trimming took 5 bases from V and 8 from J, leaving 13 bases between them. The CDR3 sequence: CASSLGPYEAFF. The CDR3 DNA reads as TGTGCCAGCAGTCTGGGGCCGTACGAAGCTTTCTTT.

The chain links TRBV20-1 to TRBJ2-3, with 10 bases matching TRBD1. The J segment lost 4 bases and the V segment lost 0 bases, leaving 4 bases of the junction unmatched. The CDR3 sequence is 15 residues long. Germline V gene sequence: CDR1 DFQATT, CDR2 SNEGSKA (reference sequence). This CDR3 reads CSARDWGTGADTQYF. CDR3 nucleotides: TGCAGTGCTAGAGATTGGGGGACAGGGGCAGATACGCAGTATTTT.

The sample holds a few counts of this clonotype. CDR3 region: CASTHRGDRTTDTQYF. Here the CDR3 DNA reads TGTGCCAGCACTCACCGGGGGGACAGGACCACAGATACGCAGTATTTT. The rearrangement uses TRBV21-1 and TRBJ2-3; the table's D gene call, TRBD1, was not cross checked with the DNA. TRBV21-1 is described as a pseudogene. This CDR3 is 16 amino acids long.

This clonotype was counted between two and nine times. CDR3 protein: CASSVGRFNYGYTF. CDR3 sequence (DNA): TGTGCCAGCAGCGTAGGCAGATTTAACTATGGCTACACCTTC. The chain carries TRBV9 and TRBJ1-2; D unresolved. V lost 0 bases and J lost 1, with 7 bases in between. The CDR3 covers 14 residues. CDR1 and CDR2 (germline): SGDLS, YYNGEE.

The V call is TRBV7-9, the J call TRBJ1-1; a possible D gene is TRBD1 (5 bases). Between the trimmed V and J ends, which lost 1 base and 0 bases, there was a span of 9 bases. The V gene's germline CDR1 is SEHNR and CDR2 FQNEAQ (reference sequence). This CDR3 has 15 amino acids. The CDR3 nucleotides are TGTGCCAGCAGCTTAGGACAGTCTATGAACACTGAAGCTTTCTTT. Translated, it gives CASSLGQSMNTEAFF.

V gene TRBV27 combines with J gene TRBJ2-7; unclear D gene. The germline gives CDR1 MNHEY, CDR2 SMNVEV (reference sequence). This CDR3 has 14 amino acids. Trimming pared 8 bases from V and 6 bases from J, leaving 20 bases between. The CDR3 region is CASRVLLRTSEQYF. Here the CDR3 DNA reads TGTGCCAGCCGCGTCCTCCTTAGAACCTCCGAGCAGTACTTC.

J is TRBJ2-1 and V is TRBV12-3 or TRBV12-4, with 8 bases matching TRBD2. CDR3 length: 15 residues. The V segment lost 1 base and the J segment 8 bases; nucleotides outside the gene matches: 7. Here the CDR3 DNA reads TGTGCCAGCAGTTTAGACAGCGGGAGTTTCGATGAGCAGTTCTTC. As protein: CASSLDSGSFDEQFF.

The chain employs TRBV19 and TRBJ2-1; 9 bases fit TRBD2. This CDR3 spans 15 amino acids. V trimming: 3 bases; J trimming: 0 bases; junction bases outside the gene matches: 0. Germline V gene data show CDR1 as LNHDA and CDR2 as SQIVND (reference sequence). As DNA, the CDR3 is TGTGCCAGTAGTATTAGCGGGGGCTCCTACAATGAGCAGTTCTTC. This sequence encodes CASSISGGSYNEQFF.

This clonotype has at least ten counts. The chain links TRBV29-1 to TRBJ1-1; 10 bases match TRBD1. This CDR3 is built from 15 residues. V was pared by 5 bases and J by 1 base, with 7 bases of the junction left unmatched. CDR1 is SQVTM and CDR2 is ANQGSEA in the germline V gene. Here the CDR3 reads CSVPRTGGTNTEAFF. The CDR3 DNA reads TGCAGCGTTCCCCGGACAGGGGGTACGAACACTGAAGCTTTCTTT.

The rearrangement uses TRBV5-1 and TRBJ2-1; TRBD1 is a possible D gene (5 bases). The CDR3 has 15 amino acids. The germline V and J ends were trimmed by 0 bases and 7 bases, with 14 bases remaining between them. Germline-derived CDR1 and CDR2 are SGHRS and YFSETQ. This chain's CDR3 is CASSLVAGNGNEQFF. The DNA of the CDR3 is TGCGCCAGCAGCTTGGTTGCAGGGAATGGGAATGAGCAGTTCTTC. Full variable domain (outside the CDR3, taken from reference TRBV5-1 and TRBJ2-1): KAGVTQTPRYLIKTRGQQVTLSCSPISGHRSVSWYQQTPGQGLQFLFEYFSETQRNKGNFPGRFSGRQFSNSRSEMNVSTLELGDSALYLCASSLVAGNGNEQFFGPGTRLTVL.

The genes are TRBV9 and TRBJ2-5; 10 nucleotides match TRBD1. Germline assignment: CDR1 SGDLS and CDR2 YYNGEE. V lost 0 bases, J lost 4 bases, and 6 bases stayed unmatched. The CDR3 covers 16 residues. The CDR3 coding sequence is TGTGCCAGCAGCGTAGGTTACCGGGACAGGGGAGAGACCCAGTACTTC. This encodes CASSVGYRDRGETQYF.

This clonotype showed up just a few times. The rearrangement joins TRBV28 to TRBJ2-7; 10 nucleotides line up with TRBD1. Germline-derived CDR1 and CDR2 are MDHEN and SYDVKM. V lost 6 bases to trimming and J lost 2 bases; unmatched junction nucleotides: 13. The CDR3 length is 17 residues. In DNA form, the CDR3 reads TGTGCCAGCAGATTGAGGACAGGGGGAGTCGGAGCCTACGAGCAGTACTTC. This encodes CASRLRTGGVGAYEQYF.

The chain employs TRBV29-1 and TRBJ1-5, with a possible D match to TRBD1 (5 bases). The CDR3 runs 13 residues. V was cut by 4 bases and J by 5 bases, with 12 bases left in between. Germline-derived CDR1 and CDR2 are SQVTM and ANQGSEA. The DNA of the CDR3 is TGCAGCGTTGGCGGGGGGGGACATCAGCCCCAGCATTTT. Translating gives CSVGGGGHQPQHF.